This TCR beta chain comes out of a study of T cell responses to AZD1222 COVID-19 vaccine. Study-wide background: Second-dose intervals of approximately 4 or approximately 12 weeks were pooled.

Germline-derived CDR1 and CDR2 are SEHNR and FQNEAQ (reference sequence). The length of the CDR3 is 14 residues. Between the trimmed V and J ends, which lost 2 bases and 3 bases, there was a span of 11 bases. Using immunoSEQ multiplex PCR, the repertoire was profiled, and TCRdb retains in-frame clones only, with some absent. The sample records roughly 150,000 clones, approximately 92% being singletons. Notes on this clone: Its antigen remains unidentified.

Study-wide results and caveats: Only 5 to 7 AZD1222 recipients tested seropositive at baseline. Spike-specific TCR breadth and depth rose after two AZD1222 doses. Reports say nearly half of spike-specific TCRs go after unmutated variant regions.

The chain recombines TRBV7-9 with TRBJ2-7, with D tentatively TRBD2 (5 bases). The TCR originated in an adult in good health. The source material was peripheral blood, sampled on day 0 of AZD1222 vaccination. The CDR3 region is CASSLRESDYEQYF. The CDR3 DNA follows: TGTGCCAGCAGCTTAAGGGAGTCAGACTACGAGCAGTACTTC. The full variable domain, rest sourced from reference TRBV7-9 and TRBJ2-7, is DTGVSQNPRHKITKRGQNVTFRCDPISEHNRLYWYRQTLGQGPEFLTYFQNEAQLEKSRLLSDRFSAERPKGSFSTLEIQRTEQGDSAMYLCASSLRESDYEQYFGPGTRLTVT.